A single T cell receptor beta chain is shown here with its context. The entry originates in a study of blood T cells in healthy people across ages. Aged about 6 to 95, donors were systemically healthy Caucasians from Russia. Trimming pared 5 bases from V and 1 base from J, leaving 8 bases between. Germline CDR1 and CDR2: DFQATT and SNEGSKA (reference sequence). The CDR3 contains 12 residues. Combining a sample-barcoded 5' primer with a J-beta primer mix, a second PCR ran for roughly 6 to 12 cycles. Every cDNA molecule carried a tag from a template-switch adaptor bearing 12 random nucleotides. MiXCR, run by TCRdb on the 5' RACE reads, gives a single entry per CDR3 protein. Among under 1 million distinct CDR3 sequences listed, about 42% were seen once.

The TCR comes from a man in his 60s in good health. Sequencing was done on a sample of blood. The chain combines TRBV20-1 with TRBJ1-1, with a weak D call TRBD1 (6 bases). The CDR3 nucleotides are TGCAGTGCTTTGGACAGGAACACTGAAGCTTTCTTT. Its protein product is CSALDRNTEAFF.